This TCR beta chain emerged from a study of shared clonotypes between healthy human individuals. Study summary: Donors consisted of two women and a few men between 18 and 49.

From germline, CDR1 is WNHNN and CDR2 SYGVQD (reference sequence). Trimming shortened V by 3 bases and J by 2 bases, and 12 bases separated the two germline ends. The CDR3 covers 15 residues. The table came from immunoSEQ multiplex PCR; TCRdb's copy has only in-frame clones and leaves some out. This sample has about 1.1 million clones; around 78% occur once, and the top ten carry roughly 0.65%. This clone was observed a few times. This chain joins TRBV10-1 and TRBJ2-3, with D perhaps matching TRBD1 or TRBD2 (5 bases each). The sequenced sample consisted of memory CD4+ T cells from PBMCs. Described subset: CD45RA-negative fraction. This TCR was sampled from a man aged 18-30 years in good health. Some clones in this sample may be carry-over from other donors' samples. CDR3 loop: CASSDVGATTDTQYF. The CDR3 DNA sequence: TGCGCCAGCAGTGATGTCGGGGCCACCACAGATACGCAGTATTTT.